This TCR beta chain was found in a study of cytomegalovirus exposure and HLA in healthy donors. Amplification used 60 Vbeta primers and 13 Jbeta primers. Profiled with immunoSEQ multiplex PCR; TCRdb holds only in-frame clones, not every one. The sample records roughly 100,000 clones, around 81% being singletons. In regard to this clone: The antigen is undetermined.

Broader study findings: The dataset shows that most TCR sequences were rare, while some public TCRs occurred in many donors. Specificity of a few CMV-associated chains for CMV antigens was verified in vitro.

Trimming pared 8 bases from V and 0 bases from J, leaving 13 bases between. The CDR3 length is 14 residues. CDR1 is LGHNT and CDR2 is FRNRAP in the germline V gene. The clonotype was recovered from a female donor in good health and CMV-seropositive. Sequenced sample: PBMCs. The V call is TRBV12-5, the J call TRBJ1-1; a possible D gene is TRBD1 (6 bases). The CDR3 coding sequence is TGTGCTAGTTGCAGACAGGCCCTGAACACTGAAGCTTTCTTT. Protein product: CASCRQALNTEAFF. Combining the CDR3 with reference TRBV12-5 and TRBJ1-1 gives the whole variable domain DARVTQTPRHKVTEMGQEVTMRCQPILGHNTVFWYRQTMMQGLELLAYFRNRAPLDDSGMPKDRFSAEMPDATLATLKIQPSEPRDSAVYFCASCRQALNTEAFFGQGTRLTVV.